Listed here are 25 T cell receptor beta chains from one sample, sequenced in a study of blood T cell repertoires in COVID-19 (dated by TCRdb to 2019 to 2021). To prepare the library, the immunoSEQ multiplex PCR assay was applied. Entries here come from immuneACCESS through TCRdb and include only in-frame sequences with V and J called. Some clones fail to appear in such tables; in the studies checked, an unresolved V gene covers under half of the shortfall, and the cause of the remainder is unknown. The sample table contains about 220,000 clones; only one count was recorded for roughly 88% of them. 2.2% of the sample is in the top ten clones. The sequencing input was peripheral blood. Receptors were obtained from a man aged 25 to 40 who had recovered from COVID-19.

The chain links TRBV19 to TRBJ1-3; D is unresolved. This CDR3 contains 15 residues. Germline assignment: CDR1 LNHDA and CDR2 SQIVND (reference sequence). The V end was cut by 5 bases, the J end by 0 bases, with 11 bases between. The CDR3 loop reads CASSSTRDSGNTIYF. The CDR3 DNA sequence: TGTGCCAGTAGTTCGACGCGGGACTCTGGAAACACCATATATTTT.

This chain uses TRBV5-1 with TRBJ1-1; D remains ambiguous. The V end was cut by 5 bases, the J end by 7 bases, with 15 bases between. The CDR3 covers 13 residues. Germline V gene data show CDR1 as SGHRS and CDR2 as YFSETQ. In DNA form, the CDR3 reads TGCGCCAGCAGTAAGGAGACCCTCGGTGAAGCTTTCTTT. This codes for CASSKETLGEAFF.

The chain's CDR3 is CASSPENGRPGYTF. The CDR3, as DNA: TGTGCCAGCTCACCAGAGAACGGCAGGCCTGGCTACACCTTC. The genes are TRBV18 and TRBJ1-2; D gene uncertain. Trimming cost V 2 bases and J 7 bases, with 14 bases left between them. This CDR3 region has 14 residues. Germline V lookup: CDR1 KGHSH, CDR2 LQKENI.

The J gene is TRBJ1-6, the V gene TRBV7-9; 9 bases line up with TRBD1. Trimming cost V 3 bases and J 10 bases; bases outside gene matches: 10. The CDR3 runs to 16 residues. CDR1 SEHNR and CDR2 FQNEAQ come from the germline V gene (reference sequence). Here the CDR3 DNA reads TGTGCCAGCAGCTTCGGACAGGGGTCGCGTGGGTCACCCCTCCACTTT. It specifies CASSFGQGSRGSPLHF.

This chain joins TRBV5-6 and TRBJ1-5, with D possibly matching TRBD1 (5 bases). This CDR3 comprises 15 residues. Trimming shortened V by 0 bases and J by 4 bases, and 11 bases separated the two germline ends. The germline CDR1 and CDR2 sequences are SGHDT and YYEEEE. The CDR3 DNA reads as TGTGCCAGCAGCTTGGGTTGGGGGGATAATCAGCCCCAGCATTTT. Translated: CASSLGWGDNQPQHF.

The chain employs TRBV6-5 and TRBJ1-2; 7 bases line up with TRBD1. Per the germline V gene, CDR1 is MNHEY and CDR2 is SVGAGI. This CDR3 comprises 14 residues. Unmatched junction bases numbered 7, after V lost 5 bases and J lost 4 bases. The CDR3 DNA reads TGTGCCAGCAGTACAAGGGGGCGAGGCTATGGCTACACCTTC. The encoded protein is CASSTRGRGYGYTF.

This chain links TRBV7-9 with TRBJ2-7; tentative D call: TRBD2 (6 bases). Germline CDR1 is SEHNR and CDR2 is FQNEAQ (reference sequence). The CDR3 runs 15 residues. V lost 6 bases and J lost 4, with 19 bases in between. The CDR3 is CASSLPEGTSYEQYF. The CDR3 region has the DNA TGTGCCAGCAGTTTACCGGAGGGGACTTCATACGAGCAGTACTTC.

This chain joins TRBV6-5 and TRBJ2-3, with D maybe TRBD2 (5 bases). In germline, CDR1 is MNHEY, CDR2 SVGAGI. The germline V and J ends were trimmed by 4 bases and 7 bases, with 18 bases remaining between them. The CDR3 totals 15 residues. CDR3: CASSSKGRGLNTQYF. In DNA form, the CDR3 reads TGTGCCAGCAGTTCCAAGGGCCGAGGGTTGAATACGCAGTATTTT.

The chain uses TRBV9 and TRBJ2-5, with TRBD2 matching 8 bases. This CDR3 spans 18 amino acids. The germline gives CDR1 SGDLS, CDR2 YYNGEE. Germline trimming cut 0 bases from V and 1 base from J; bases unmatched to any gene: 11. CDR3 sequence (DNA): TGTGCCAGCAGCGTAGCTCGGGGCGGGGGGTTTTTCCAAGAGACCCAGTACTTC. Translated, it gives CASSVARGGGFFQETQYF.

The chain couples TRBV2 to TRBJ2-5, with TRBD1 identical over 9 bases. Germline lookup yields CDR1 SNHLY and CDR2 FYNNEI. After removal of 7 bases from V and 5 bases from J, the junction contained 5 bases not matched to a gene. The CDR3 has 13 residues. The CDR3 nucleotides read TGTGCCAGCACCAGGGACAGGGAGGAGACCCAGTACTTC. Residues: CASTRDREETQYF.

This chain uses TRBV27 with TRBJ2-1; TRBD2 aligns across 9 bases. Germline V gene data show CDR1 as MNHEY and CDR2 as SMNVEV (reference sequence). The CDR3 extends over 19 amino acids. V lost 1 base, J lost 2 bases, and 12 bases stayed unmatched. The CDR3 loop is CASSLFPRAASGAYNEQFF. Written as DNA, the CDR3 is TGTGCCAGCAGTTTATTCCCTAGGGCGGCTAGCGGGGCCTACAATGAGCAGTTCTTC.

The rearrangement joins TRBV12-5 to TRBJ1-2, with D hard to call. V lost 6 bases and J 7 bases, leaving 30 bases between the germline ends. The germline gives CDR1 LGHNT, CDR2 FRNRAP. The CDR3 loop spans 18 amino acids. The CDR3 DNA reads TGTGCTAGTGGCCCAACTATCCCAGGACGGACGAGGGAGGGTGGCTACACCTTC. Its translation is CASGPTIPGRTREGGYTF. The full variable domain, its missing parts supplied by reference TRBV12-5 and TRBJ1-2, is DARVTQTPRHKVTEMGQEVTMRCQPILGHNTVFWYRQTMMQGLELLAYFRNRAPLDDSGMPKDRFSAEMPDATLATLKIQPSEPRDSAVYFCASGPTIPGRTREGGYTFGSGTRLTVV.

The rearrangement joins TRBV6-1 to TRBJ1-3; D not resolved. The CDR3 extends over 16 amino acids. The V gene lost 3 bases and the J gene lost 0 bases, with 12 bases spanning the gap. Looked up from germline, CDR1 is MNHNS and CDR2 is SASEGT. DNA of the CDR3: TGTGCCAGCAGTGAGGTCGGCAGGATCTCTGGAAACACCATATATTTT. It codes for CASSEVGRISGNTIYF.

CDR3 nucleotide sequence: TGCAGCGTTGGTTCGGCAGGGGGCTATGGCTACACCTTC. It yields the protein CSVGSAGGYGYTF. The chain is built from TRBV29-1 and TRBJ1-2, with TRBD1 identical over 7 bases. Germline V CDR1 and CDR2: SQVTM, ANQGSEA. After removal of 4 bases from V and 4 bases from J, the junction contained 6 bases not matched to a gene. This CDR3 has 13 residues.

CDR3 DNA sequence: TGTGCCAGTAGTGCCCGGGGGACAGGGCGGAATCAGCCCCAGCATTTT. Translating gives CASSARGTGRNQPQHF. This chain connects TRBV19 to TRBJ1-5; TRBD1 aligns across 9 bases. The CDR3 consists of 16 residues. Germline V CDR1 and CDR2: LNHDA, SQIVND (reference sequence). J gave up 4 bases and V 5 bases, and 9 bases lay outside the gene matches.

The chain uses TRBV7-9 and TRBJ1-2; 9 nucleotides line up with TRBD1. CDR1 and CDR2 from the germline V gene are SEHNR and FQNEAQ (reference sequence). V lost 5 bases to trimming and J lost 7 bases; unmatched junction nucleotides: 14. The CDR3 runs 16 residues. CDR3 protein: CASSPSNVQGAGGYTF. The CDR3 nucleotides are TGTGCCAGCAGCCCCTCGAACGTACAGGGGGCCGGTGGCTACACCTTC.

This chain connects TRBV11-3 to TRBJ2-3, with 13 positions matching TRBD2. The germline V gene encodes CDR1 SGHNT and CDR2 YENEEA. Trimming took 5 bases from V and 6 from J; bases not matched to a gene: 8. The CDR3 runs to 16 residues. In nucleotides, the CDR3 is TGTGCCAGCAGCGTCAGGACTAGCGGGGGCTCCGATACGCAGTATTTT. Residues: CASSVRTSGGSDTQYF. The variable domain in full, completed from reference TRBV11-3 and TRBJ2-3, reads EAGVVQSPRYKIIEKKQPVAFWCNPISGHNTLYWYLQNLGQGPELLIRYENEEAVDDSQLPKDRFSAERLKGVDSTLKIQPAELGDSAVYLCASSVRTSGGSDTQYFGPGTRLTVL.

The chain recombines TRBV10-3 with TRBJ2-3, with D tentatively TRBD2 (6 bases). The V gene's germline CDR1 is ENHRY and CDR2 SYGVKD. The CDR3 covers 15 residues. Trimming removed 10 bases at V and 2 bases at J, with 19 bases between. The CDR3, as DNA: TGTGCCACCCCGGTGGTGGGCGGGGACACAGATACGCAGTATTTT. This gives the protein CATPVVGGDTDTQYF.

The chain recombines TRBV10-1 with TRBJ2-7; 8 positions agree with TRBD2. The CDR3 runs 14 residues. Losses at the gene ends were 8 bases for V and 6 bases for J; bases not matched to a gene: 12. Germline V gene data show CDR1 as WNHNN and CDR2 as SYGVQD (reference sequence). The CDR3 is CASSEGPRGGEQYF. The DNA for the CDR3 is TGCGCCAGCTCTGAGGGACCCCGGGGGGGCGAGCAGTACTTC.

The sample holds one count of this clone. J is TRBJ2-7 and V is TRBV20-1, with TRBD2 identical over 9 bases. Germline V gene sequence: CDR1 DFQATT, CDR2 SNEGSKA (reference sequence). This CDR3 region has 14 residues. J gave up 7 bases and V 3 bases, and 10 bases lay outside the gene matches. CDR3 region: CSASLAGGAGEQYF. The CDR3 DNA follows: TGCAGTGCTAGTTTGGCGGGGGGGGCTGGGGAGCAGTACTTC.

V usage is TRBV3-1 (or the pseudogene TRBV3-2) and J usage is TRBJ2-3, with 7 bases matching TRBD2. The CDR3 length is 16 residues. J gave up 6 bases and V 3 bases, and 12 bases lay outside the gene matches. In germline, CDR1 is LGHDT, CDR2 YNNKEL (reference sequence). CDR3 DNA sequence: TGTGCCAGCAGCCATGAAGGGACTAATTTTTTTGATACGCAGTATTTT. It yields the protein CASSHEGTNFFDTQYF.

The V and J genes are TRBV27 and TRBJ1-1; D is possibly TRBD1 (5 bases). The CDR3 sequence is 15 residues long. The V gene lost 5 bases and the J gene lost 1 base, with 14 bases spanning the gap. From germline, CDR1 is MNHEY and CDR2 SMNVEV (reference sequence). The CDR3 coding sequence is TGTGCCAGCAGTCCCAGGAGGGACGGGAACACTGAAGCTTTCTTT. Protein product: CASSPRRDGNTEAFF.

This sequence joins TRBV10-1 and TRBJ1-2; no firm D call. Trimming shortened V by 6 bases and J by 2 bases, and 25 bases separated the two germline ends. The CDR3 totals 18 residues. Germline V gives CDR1 WNHNN, CDR2 SYGVQD (reference sequence). CDR3 bases: TGCGCCAGCAGGGCGGGGTCAACGATGGCGCCCCGCAACTATGGCTACACCTTC. Its protein product is CASRAGSTMAPRNYGYTF.

J is TRBJ2-7 and V is TRBV13; TRBD2 matches 8 bases. Germline lookup yields CDR1 PRHDT and CDR2 FYEKMQ (reference sequence). V was pared by 8 bases and J by 2 bases, with 11 bases of the junction left unmatched. The CDR3 has 15 residues. The CDR3 loop is CASSRGGPQPYEQYF. Here the CDR3 DNA reads TGTGCCAGCTCTCGGGGGGGGCCCCAGCCCTACGAGCAGTACTTC. The full variable domain, rest sourced from reference TRBV13 and TRBJ2-7, is AAGVIQSPRHLIKEKRETATLKCYPIPRHDTVYWYQQGPGQDPQFLISFYEKMQSDKGSIPDRFSAQQFSDYHSELNMSSLELGDSALYFCASSRGGPQPYEQYFGPGTRLTVT.

This clone came up once. CDR3: CASSVGTGERKPQHF. CDR3 DNA sequence: TGTGCCAGCAGCGTTGGGACAGGGGAGCGAAAGCCCCAGCATTTT. J is TRBJ1-5 and V is TRBV7-2; 10 bases align to TRBD1. The CDR3 contains 15 residues. CDR1 and CDR2 (germline): SGHTA, FQGNSA. The trim removed 5 bases at V and 8 bases at J, leaving 9 bases unmatched.